The 19 T cell receptor beta chains presented below share a single source sample, sequenced in a study of cytomegalovirus exposure and HLA in healthy donors. Amplification used 60 Vbeta primers and 13 Jbeta primers. The table came from immunoSEQ multiplex PCR; TCRdb's copy has only in-frame clones and leaves some out. In all, the sample yields 50,000 to 70,000 clones. The source material was PBMCs. These receptors were taken from a male donor in good health and CMV-seronegative.

About this clone: At one of its ends the junction is not consistent with the germline gene, which may arise from a read error. The chain joins TRBV7-7 to TRBJ2-1; D is undetermined. This CDR3 region has 14 residues. CDR1 and CDR2 from the germline V gene are SSHAT and FNYEAQ (reference sequence). The CDR3 nucleotides read TGTGCTAGCAGCTTAGGGCTTCCCCCCAATGAGCAGTTCTTC. As protein: CASSLGLPPNEQFF.

The chain combines TRBV28 with TRBJ1-2; 8 bases line up with TRBD1. CDR3 length: 15 residues. Germline V gene data show CDR1 as MDHEN and CDR2 as SYDVKM. V dropped 6 bases and J dropped 4; count of bases not matched to a gene: 10. The CDR3 here is CASRTHRQGIYGYTF. CDR3 bases: TGTGCCAGCAGAACCCATCGACAGGGGATCTATGGCTACACCTTC.

This chain joins TRBV27 and TRBJ2-2, with 10 bases aligning to TRBD1. The CDR3 is made up of 20 amino acids. The germline V gene encodes CDR1 MNHEY and CDR2 SMNVEV (reference sequence). Trimming at V came to 5 bases and at J to 0 bases, leaving 15 bases not matched to a gene. The CDR3 DNA reads as TGTGCCAGCAGTCCCCCCTCCGGGACAGGGGCCATCACGAACACCGGGGAGCTGTTTTTT. This codes for CASSPPSGTGAITNTGELFF.

V is TRBV2 and J is TRBJ2-7, with TRBD1 matching over 11 bases. The ends lost 2 bases at V and 9 bases at J; junction bases unmatched: 6. The V gene's germline CDR1 is SNHLY and CDR2 FYNNEI. This CDR3 comprises 14 residues. The CDR3 sequence is CASSERTGGSGQYF. In DNA form, the CDR3 reads TGTGCCAGCAGTGAACGGACAGGGGGCTCAGGGCAGTACTTC.

CDR3 amino acids: CAIRGGTGAREQYF. The CDR3 DNA reads TGTGCCATCCGGGGAGGGACAGGGGCTCGCGAGCAGTACTTC. This sequence joins TRBV10-3 and TRBJ2-7, with TRBD1 identical over 10 bases. This CDR3 comprises 14 residues. The V gene's germline CDR1 is ENHRY and CDR2 SYGVKD. Unmatched junction bases numbered 10, after V lost 8 bases and J lost 6 bases.

The chain's CDR3 is CASSSRWGPGANVLTF. CDR3 nucleotides: TGCGCCAGCAGCTCCAGATGGGGGCCTGGGGCCAACGTCCTGACTTTC. The J gene is TRBJ2-6, the V gene TRBV4-3; a possible D gene is TRBD1 (6 bases). The germline gives CDR1 LGHNA, CDR2 YSLEER. The CDR3 extends over 16 amino acids. V was clipped by 5 bases and J by 2 bases, with 13 bases between them.

The chain joins TRBV5-6 to TRBJ1-6; 9 nucleotides align to TRBD1. Germline CDR1 and CDR2: SGHDT and YYEEEE. The CDR3 has 17 amino acids. Losses at the gene ends were 4 bases for V and 3 bases for J; bases not matched to a gene: 8. CDR3 amino acids: CASSTSQGAGYNSPLHF. CDR3 coding DNA: TGTGCCAGCAGCACCTCACAGGGGGCCGGCTATAATTCACCCCTCCACTTT.

This chain links TRBV7-9 with TRBJ1-5; TRBD1 agrees at 10 bases. Germline V gene lookup returns CDR1 SEHNR and CDR2 FQNEAQ (reference sequence). V was pared by 1 base and J by 0 bases, with 3 bases of the junction left unmatched. This CDR3 spans 17 amino acids. The CDR3 loop is CASSLGTGGNSNQPQHF. Written as DNA, the CDR3 is TGTGCCAGCAGCTTAGGGACAGGGGGAAATAGCAATCAGCCCCAGCATTTT. Filled out from reference TRBV7-9 and TRBJ1-5, the complete variable domain reads DTGVSQNPRHKITKRGQNVTFRCDPISEHNRLYWYRQTLGQGPEFLTYFQNEAQLEKSRLLSDRFSAERPKGSFSTLEIQRTEQGDSAMYLCASSLGTGGNSNQPQHFGDGTRLSIL.

This chain uses TRBV6-5 with TRBJ2-7; 9 nucleotides line up with TRBD1. This CDR3 comprises 14 residues. The V gene end was trimmed by 6 bases and the J gene end by 9 bases; junction bases not matched to a gene: 12. Germline V CDR1 and CDR2: MNHEY, SVGAGI. In DNA, the CDR3 is TGTGCCAGCAGAATAAGCGGGACAGGGTGGTTGCAGTACTTC. It encodes CASRISGTGWLQYF.

About this clone: An end of the junction differs from the germline gene, which may be a read error. Other DNA sequences in the sample encode the same CDR3. The rearrangement joins TRBV13 to TRBJ1-6; TRBD1 is a possible D gene (5 bases). The germline gives CDR1 PRHDT, CDR2 FYEKMQ (reference sequence). This CDR3 region has 19 residues. CDR3 region: CASSLGLDSTSSYNSPLHF. As DNA, the CDR3 is TGTGCCAGCAGCTTAGGCCTTGACAGTACGAGCTCCTATAATTCACCCCTACACTTT.

The chain couples TRBV28 to TRBJ2-2, with D possibly TRBD1 on 5 matching bases. In germline, CDR1 is MDHEN, CDR2 SYDVKM. Trimming cost V 3 bases and J 4 bases, with 18 bases left between them. CDR3 size: 17 residues. The CDR3: CASSFLGQAKSTGELFF. The DNA for the CDR3 is TGTGCCAGCAGTTTTCTTGGACAAGCAAAATCCACCGGGGAGCTGTTTTTT.

The chain recombines TRBV7-9 with TRBJ1-3; 8 bases fit TRBD1. The ends lost 5 bases at V and 1 base at J; junction bases unmatched: 7. Germline V gene sequence: CDR1 SEHNR, CDR2 FQNEAQ (reference sequence). This CDR3 contains 16 residues. The CDR3 spells CASSPPWTGSGNTIYF. CDR3 nucleotide sequence: TGTGCCAGCAGCCCCCCGTGGACAGGGTCTGGAAACACCATATATTTT. Using reference TRBV7-9 and TRBJ1-3 for the parts outside the CDR3, the full variable domain is DTGVSQNPRHKITKRGQNVTFRCDPISEHNRLYWYRQTLGQGPEFLTYFQNEAQLEKSRLLSDRFSAERPKGSFSTLEIQRTEQGDSAMYLCASSPPWTGSGNTIYFGEGSWLTVV.

To note about this clone: A read error may account for a junction end that differs from germline. This rearrangement joins TRBV7-2 to TRBJ1-1, with D perhaps matching TRBD1 (6 bases). The germline V gene encodes CDR1 SGHTA and CDR2 FQGNSA. The CDR3 is made up of 15 amino acids. CDR3 amino acids: CASSPPGHLSTEDFF. DNA for the CDR3: TGTGCCAGCAGCCCTCCGGGACACTTATCCACTGAAGATTTCTTT.

The rearrangement links TRBV7-9 to TRBJ1-2, with D unresolved. V gave up 1 base and J gave up 0 bases, with 9 bases separating them. This CDR3 has 15 amino acids. CDR1 and CDR2 (germline): SEHNR, FQNEAQ (reference sequence). CDR3 nucleotide sequence: TGTGCCAGCAGCTTAGAACAGAAGACTAACTATGGCTACACCTTC. This translates into CASSLEQKTNYGYTF. The full variable domain, completed using reference TRBV7-9 and TRBJ1-2, is DTGVSQNPRHKITKRGQNVTFRCDPISEHNRLYWYRQTLGQGPEFLTYFQNEAQLEKSRLLSDRFSAERPKGSFSTLEIQRTEQGDSAMYLCASSLEQKTNYGYTFGSGTRLTVV.

This chain joins TRBV5-4 and TRBJ2-1; 10 nucleotides match TRBD2. Germline V CDR1 and CDR2: SGHNT, YYREEE (reference sequence). V lost 3 bases, J lost 6 bases, and 3 bases stayed unmatched. The CDR3 is made up of 14 amino acids. The CDR3 DNA reads TGTGCCAGCAGCTCGGCTAGCGGGAGCAATGAGCAGTTCTTC. Translating it yields CASSSASGSNEQFF. The whole variable domain, remainder taken from reference TRBV5-4 and TRBJ2-1, is ETGVTQSPTHLIKTRGQQVTLRCSSQSGHNTVSWYQQALGQGPQFIFQYYREEENGRGNFPPRFSGLQFPNYSSELNVNALELDDSALYLCASSSASGSNEQFFGPGTRLTVL.

This chain links TRBV7-9 with TRBJ1-2; 8 bases are a match to TRBD1. The CDR3 spans 13 residues. CDR1 is SEHNR, CDR2 FQNEAQ, per germline (reference sequence). J gave up 6 bases and V 6 bases, and 6 bases lay outside the gene matches. The CDR3 sequence: CASRGTGGDGYTF. The CDR3 DNA follows: TGTGCCAGCAGAGGTACAGGGGGAGATGGCTACACCTTC.

This CDR3 reads CASSHRSGDDNEQFF. The CDR3 DNA reads TGTGCCAGCAGCCACCGTAGCGGCGACGACAATGAGCAGTTCTTC. V is TRBV4-2 and J is TRBJ2-1, with D perhaps TRBD2 (6 bases). The CDR3 loop spans 15 amino acids. Germline loops: CDR1 LGHNA, CDR2 YNFKEQ. V was shortened by 3 bases and J by 5 bases, with 14 bases between the two germline ends.

The chain employs TRBV5-1 and TRBJ2-2; 8 positions agree with TRBD2. With 2 bases clipped from V and 5 bases from J, the junction kept 5 bases outside the gene matches. The germline CDR1 and CDR2 sequences are SGHRS and YFSETQ. The CDR3 contains 15 residues. The CDR3 nucleotides read TGCGCCAGCAGCTTCGGAGCGGGGGTTACCGGGGAGCTGTTTTTT. Protein sequence: CASSFGAGVTGELFF.

This chain uses TRBV28 with TRBJ2-3; 8 bases align to TRBD2. Trimming at V came to 5 bases and at J to 4 bases, leaving 23 bases not matched to a gene. CDR3 length: 20 amino acids. CDR1 is MDHEN, CDR2 SYDVKM, per germline. The CDR3 bases are TGTGCCAGCAGTCTCGGACTTCTTAAGCGGGGGACCCAGATCGCAGATACGCAGTATTTT. Protein product: CASSLGLLKRGTQIADTQYF.